The rows below give T cell receptor beta chains drawn from one sample of a study of blood T cell repertoires in COVID-19. The method was immunoSEQ multiplex PCR; TCRdb's version includes in-frame clones alone and lacks a portion of them. This sample has about 200,000 clones, with approximately 90% found just once. The sequencing sample was made of peripheral blood. The receptors stem from a man aged 55 to 70 who had recovered from COVID-19. The conserved cysteine and the conserved F or W are not part of the CDR3 here.

v_gene,j_gene,CDR3aa
TRBV6-5,TRBJ1-3,ASSLRAGAGNTIY
TRBV6-2/TRBV6-3,TRBJ2-7,ASSYGDTLEQY
TRBV7-9,TRBJ1-4,ASSLGATGESSYEKLF
TRBV5-1,TRBJ1-2,ASSPDRDYGYT
TRBV2,TRBJ2-7,ATEAGVSYEQY
TRBV6-1,TRBJ2-4,ASSEQGRNIQY
TRBV29-1,TRBJ1-4,STGQGATNEKLF
TRBV29-1,TRBJ2-2,SVGSGVALF
TRBV28,TRBJ1-2,ASSLVYGYT
TRBV19,TRBJ2-3,ASSTGLAADTQY
TRBV30,TRBJ1-3,AWVDTFSGNTIY
TRBV19,TRBJ2-3,ASSRTGTDTQY
TRBV3-1/TRBV3-2,TRBJ2-7,ASSRVRGTTGEQY
TRBV12-3/TRBV12-4,TRBJ1-1,ASMGRANTEAF
TRBV19,TRBJ1-5,ASSIAQAVQPQH
TRBV5-1,TRBJ2-1,ASMEGGPYNEQF
TRBV27,TRBJ1-1,ASGNRGTEAF
TRBV9,TRBJ2-2,ASSISELRSGELF
TRBV19,TRBJ2-1,ASSTGLASNEQF
TRBV11-2,TRBJ1-3,ASSSNPGSSGNTIY
TRBV19,TRBJ2-1,ASSSPGLAGVEQF
TRBV18,TRBJ2-3,ASSRSIGLAGDTDTQY
TRBV30,TRBJ1-2,AWSATRNYGYT
TRBV12-2,TRBJ1-3,ASRNFDRPSGNTIY
TRBV7-2,TRBJ2-3,ASTSGVSTDTQY
TRBV16,TRBJ2-5,ASSQLPEETQY
TRBV27,TRBJ2-3,ASSSLAGGPSSSTDTQY
TRBV5-5,TRBJ2-1,ASSYSTSGSYNEQF
TRBV18,TRBJ1-5,ASSRGPGHSNQPQH
TRBV19,TRBJ1-1,ASAKRPIQGLNTEAF
TRBV30,TRBJ2-2,AWTPPRGGPGELF